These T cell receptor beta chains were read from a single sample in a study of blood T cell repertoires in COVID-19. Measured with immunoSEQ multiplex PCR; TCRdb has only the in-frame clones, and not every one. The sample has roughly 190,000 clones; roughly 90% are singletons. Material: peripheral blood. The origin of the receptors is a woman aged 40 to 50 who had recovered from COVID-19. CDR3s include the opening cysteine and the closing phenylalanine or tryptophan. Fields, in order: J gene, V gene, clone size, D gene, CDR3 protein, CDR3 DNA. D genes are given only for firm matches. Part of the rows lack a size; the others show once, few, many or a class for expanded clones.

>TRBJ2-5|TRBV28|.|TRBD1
CASSGQGGTQYF
TGTGCCAGCAGCGGACAGGGGGGGACCCAGTACTTC
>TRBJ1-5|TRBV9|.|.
CASSGIEGPQHF
TGTGCCAGCAGCGGGATCGAGGGGCCCCAGCATTTT
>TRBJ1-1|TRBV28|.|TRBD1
CATQGRWQGAFF
TGTGCCACACAGGGGAGGTGGCAGGGAGCTTTCTTT
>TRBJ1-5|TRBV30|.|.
CAWSRSGIQPQHF
TGTGCCTGGAGTCGGTCGGGTATTCAGCCCCAGCATTTT
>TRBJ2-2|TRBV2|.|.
CASSEIKSAGELFF
TGTGCCAGCAGTGAAATCAAGAGTGCCGGGGAGCTGTTTTTT
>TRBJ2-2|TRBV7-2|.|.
CASSLGGEHTGELFF
TGTGCCAGCAGCTTAGGGGGAGAGCACACCGGGGAGCTGTTTTTT
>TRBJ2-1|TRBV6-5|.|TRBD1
CATRTGESNEQFF
TGTGCCACACGGACAGGGGAGTCCAATGAGCAGTTCTTC
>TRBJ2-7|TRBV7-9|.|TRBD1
CASIKDRGTYEQYF
TGTGCCAGCATCAAGGACAGGGGAACCTACGAGCAGTACTTC
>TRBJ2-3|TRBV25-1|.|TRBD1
CASSDWDRGSTDTQYF
TGTGCCAGCAGTGACTGGGACAGGGGCTCCACAGATACGCAGTATTTT
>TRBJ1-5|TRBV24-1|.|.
CATSDRRSTRDQPQHF
TGTGCCACCAGTGACAGAAGGTCAACCCGGGATCAGCCCCAGCATTTT
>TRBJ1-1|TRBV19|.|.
CASSMEGLTTEAFF
TGTGCCAGTAGCATGGAGGGTTTGACCACTGAAGCTTTCTTT
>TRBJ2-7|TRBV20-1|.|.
CSASSVYEQYF
TGCAGTGCTAGTAGCGTCTACGAGCAGTACTTC
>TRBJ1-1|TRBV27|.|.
CASSGGLGRTEAFF
TGTGCCAGCAGTGGGGGTTTAGGGAGGACTGAAGCTTTCTTT
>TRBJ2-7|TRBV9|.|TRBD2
CASSVEAAGPYEQYF
TGTGCCAGCAGCGTAGAGGCAGCGGGGCCCTACGAGCAGTACTTC
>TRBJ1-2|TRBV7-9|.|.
CASSPKGLRDGYTF
TGTGCCAGCAGCCCAAAAGGACTGCGCGATGGCTACACCTTC
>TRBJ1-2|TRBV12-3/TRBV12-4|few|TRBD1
CASAGQGNYGYTF
TGTGCCAGCGCCGGACAGGGGAACTATGGCTACACCTTC
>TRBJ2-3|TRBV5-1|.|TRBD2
CASSLGLAGFSDTQYF
TGCGCCAGCAGCTTGGGGCTAGCGGGGTTCTCAGATACGCAGTATTTT
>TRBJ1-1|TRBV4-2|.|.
CASSRQGDTEAFF
TGTGCCAGCAGCCGCCAAGGGGACACTGAAGCTTTCTTT
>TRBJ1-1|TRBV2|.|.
CASTQTGVSNTEAFF
TGTGCCAGCACCCAAACGGGGGTTTCGAACACTGAAGCTTTCTTT
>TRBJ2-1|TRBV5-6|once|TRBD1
CASSLDRGAWDEQFF
TGTGCCAGCAGCTTAGACAGGGGTGCTTGGGATGAGCAGTTCTTC
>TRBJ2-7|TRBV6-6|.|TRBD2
CASSYPGGGYEQYF
TGTGCCAGCAGTTACCCTGGCGGGGGCTACGAGCAGTACTTC
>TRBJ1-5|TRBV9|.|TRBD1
CASSADRVQQPQHF
TGTGCCAGCAGTGCCGACAGGGTTCAACAGCCCCAGCATTTT
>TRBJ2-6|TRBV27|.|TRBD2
CASSSAAGGSGANVLTF
TGTGCCAGCAGTTCCGCAGCGGGAGGATCTGGGGCCAACGTCCTGACTTTC
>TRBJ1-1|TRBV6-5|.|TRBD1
CASSTDREAFF
TGTGCCAGCAGTACGGACAGGGAGGCTTTCTTT
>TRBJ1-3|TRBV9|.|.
CASTPGGSSGNTIYF
TGTGCCAGCACTCCCGGAGGGTCCTCTGGAAACACCATATATTTT
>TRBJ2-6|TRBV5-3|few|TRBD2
CARTHAQREVGANVLTF
TGTGCCAGAACCCATGCCCAGCGGGAGGTCGGGGCCAACGTCCTGACTTTC